These 6 T cell receptor beta chains originate from one sample sequenced in a study of blood T cells in healthy people across ages. PCR was performed a second time for about 7 to 12 cycles using a sample-barcoded 5' primer and a J-beta primer mix. Each CDR3 protein is one row after TCRdb ran MiXCR on the 5' RACE reads. Of 1.6 million or so distinct CDR3 sequences listed, around 36% are singletons. Source material: blood. The receptors were sampled from a woman in her twenties or thirties in good health.

The chain joins TRBV27 to TRBJ2-5, with D tentatively TRBD1 or TRBD2 (5 bases each). The CDR3 has 16 residues. Germline loops: CDR1 MNHEY, CDR2 SMNVEV (reference sequence). With 7 bases removed from V and 5 bases from J, the gap between germline ends came to 23 bases. The CDR3 DNA is TGTGCCAGCACCCCGTCGGCAGGGAGTATTTGGGAGACCCAGTACTTC. Its protein is CASTPSAGSIWETQYF.

This rearrangement joins TRBV9 to TRBJ2-2; no firm D call. In germline, CDR1 is SGDLS, CDR2 YYNGEE. This CDR3 comprises 12 residues. V gave up 6 bases and J gave up 2 bases, with 5 bases separating them. The CDR3 DNA is TGTGCCAGCACCCCCAACACCGGGGAGCTGTTTTTT. It yields the protein CASTPNTGELFF.

Details on this clonotype: A read error may be the cause here, since a much bigger clone is one base away. The chain recombines TRBV12-3 or TRBV12-4 with TRBJ1-2; D gene unclear. The CDR3 runs to 13 residues. The ends were cut back, 6 bases at V and 6 bases at J, with 14 bases in the middle. CDR3 sequence (DNA): TGTGCCAGCAGCCCGGACGGACCTCATGGCTACACCTTC. Translated: CASSPDGPHGYTF.

The CDR3 is CSDDRGFF. CDR3 DNA: TGCAGCGATGACAGGGGTTTCTTT. The rearrangement joins TRBV29-1 to TRBJ1-1, with TRBD1 matching over 8 bases. The CDR3 spans 8 residues. The V gene's germline CDR1 is SQVTM and CDR2 ANQGSEA. V dropped 7 bases and J dropped 13; count of bases not matched to a gene: 2.

This clonotype was counted between two and nine times. Germline is not matched at one junction end, which may reflect a read error. This chain links TRBV12-3 or TRBV12-4 with TRBJ1-5; no reliable D call. The CDR3 extends over 14 amino acids. The CDR3 is CASIEDGINQPRHF. The CDR3 DNA reads TGTGCCAGCATCGAGGACGGGATCAATCAGCCCCGGCATTTT.

The chain carries TRBV7-9 and TRBJ2-7; D remains ambiguous. The CDR3 is 14 residues long. Trimming shortened V by 4 bases and J by 7 bases, and 17 bases separated the two germline ends. Per germline, CDR1 SEHNR and CDR2 FQNEAQ (reference sequence). CDR3 sequence reads: CASSSGLGFGEQYF. CDR3 DNA: TGTGCCAGCAGCTCCGGGCTAGGTTTCGGGGAGCAGTACTTC.